The following is a T cell receptor beta chain sequence with its context. Its antigen is unidentified. The sample comes from a study of T cells expressing NK-cell markers. CDR1 is DFQATT and CDR2 is SNEGSKA in the germline V gene (reference sequence). This CDR3 has 13 amino acids. Findings and caveats of the study: HCMV specificity of expanded NKG2C+ T cell clones remained unclear.

No DNA is given; TCRdb re-called the 5' RACE reads and lists each CDR3 protein once. The table for this sample gives about 400,000 distinct CDR3 sequences. Sequenced: blood T cells: a sorted CD56 or NKG2C T cell subset, CD4+ or CD8+ T cells, or bulk PBMC T cells (not recorded which). The TCR comes from a woman between 45 and 65 years old in good health. The chain links TRBV20-1 to TRBJ1-2. CDR3 loop: CSARQVGSYGYTF.